Sequencing of this T cell receptor beta chain was carried out in a study of CD8+CD57+ T cells in acquired aplastic anemia. The CDR3 length is 15 residues. The germline CDR1 and CDR2 sequences are MNHNS and SASEGT. The V gene end was trimmed by 6 bases and the J gene end by 0 bases; junction bases not matched to a gene: 7. The study profiled TCR beta VDJ and CDR3 using genomic DNA as template. TCRdb reprocessed the reads with MiXCR, giving one entry per CDR3 protein. The profile shows about 180,000 distinct CDR3 sequences, roughly 50% of them singletons. Before being chosen for sequencing, patients had shown CD8+CD57+ cell expansion by flow cytometry. The blood sampling took place in patients who had so far received no therapy.

The chain links TRBV6-1 to TRBJ1-1; TRBD1 matches 7 bases. The receptor comes from a human donor with aplastic anemia. The sequenced sample was sorted CD4+, CD8+, or CD8+CD57+ T cells (not recorded which) from PBMCs. The CDR3 loop is CASRARQGLNTEAFF. Here the CDR3 DNA reads TGTGCCAGCAGGGCACGACAGGGCTTGAACACTGAAGCTTTCTTT.